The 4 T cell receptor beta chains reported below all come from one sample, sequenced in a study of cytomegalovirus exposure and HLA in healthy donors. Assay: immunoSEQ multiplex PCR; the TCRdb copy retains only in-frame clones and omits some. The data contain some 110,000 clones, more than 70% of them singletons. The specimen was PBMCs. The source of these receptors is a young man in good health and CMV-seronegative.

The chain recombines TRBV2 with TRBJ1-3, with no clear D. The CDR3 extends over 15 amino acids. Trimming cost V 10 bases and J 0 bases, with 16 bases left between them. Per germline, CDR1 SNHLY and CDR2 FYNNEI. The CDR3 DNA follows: TGTGCCACCCTATATCCGGGATACTCTGGAAACACCATATATTTT. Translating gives CATLYPGYSGNTIYF.

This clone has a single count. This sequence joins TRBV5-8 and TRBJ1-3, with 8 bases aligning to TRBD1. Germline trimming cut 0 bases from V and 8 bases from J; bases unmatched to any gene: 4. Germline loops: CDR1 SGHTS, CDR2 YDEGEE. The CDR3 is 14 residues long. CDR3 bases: TGTGCCAGCAGCTTGGGACAGGGGACGGACACCATATATTTT. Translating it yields CASSLGQGTDTIYF.

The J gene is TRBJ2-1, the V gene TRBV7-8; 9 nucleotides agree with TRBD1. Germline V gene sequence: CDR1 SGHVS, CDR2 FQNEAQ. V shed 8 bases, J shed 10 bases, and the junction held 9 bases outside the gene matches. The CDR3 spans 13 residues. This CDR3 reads CASGRDRDMEQFF. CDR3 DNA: TGTGCCAGCGGCCGGGACAGGGATATGGAGCAGTTCTTC.

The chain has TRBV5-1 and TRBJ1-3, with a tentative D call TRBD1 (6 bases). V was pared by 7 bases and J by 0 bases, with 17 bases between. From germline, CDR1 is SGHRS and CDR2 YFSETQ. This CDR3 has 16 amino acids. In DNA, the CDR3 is TGCGCCAGCGGAAAGGACAGCCTTAACTCTGGAAACACCATATATTTT. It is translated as CASGKDSLNSGNTIYF. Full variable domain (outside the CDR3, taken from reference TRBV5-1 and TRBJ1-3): KAGVTQTPRYLIKTRGQQVTLSCSPISGHRSVSWYQQTPGQGLQFLFEYFSETQRNKGNFPGRFSGRQFSNSRSEMNVSTLELGDSALYLCASGKDSLNSGNTIYFGEGSWLTVV.